In this sample, the clone carrying this TCR beta chain turned up once. Its antigen remains unknown. Germline V gene lookup returns CDR1 SGDLS and CDR2 YYNGEE. V was cut by 0 bases and J by 3 bases, with 19 bases left in between. This CDR3 has 17 amino acids. This sample was included in a study of T cell responses to AZD1222 COVID-19 vaccine. Repertoires were generated with immunoSEQ multiplex PCR, while TCRdb's copy carries only in-frame clones and drops some. The table lists 130,000 or so clones, 90% to 95% of them singletons, with 6.6% in the top ten. Regarding the study as a whole: The study reported that nearly half of spike-specific TCRs target unmutated variant regions. Mapped onto spike, vaccine-associated CD4 TCRs spanned it and were dominant at 160-218 and 743-854.

This TCR came from an adult in good health. Sequenced material: peripheral blood, taken on day 0 of AZD1222 vaccination. The chain has TRBV9 and TRBJ2-7; the D gene is possibly TRBD1 (6 bases). CDR3 sequence reads: CASSVVRTAQRVYEQYF. The CDR3 region has the DNA TGTGCCAGCAGCGTAGTGAGGACAGCACAGAGAGTCTACGAGCAGTACTTC.